A selection of T cell receptor beta chains follows, all from one sample in a study of a mutant IDH1 vaccine in newly diagnosed glioma. Libraries were prepared by immunoSEQ multiplex PCR; TCRdb keeps only in-frame clonotypes and omits some of them. This table holds around 61,000 clones, around three quarters found once. No antigen is known for these receptors. The sample consisted of PBMCs, taken from a glioma patient whose treatment included an IDH1 peptide vaccine. The receptors come from a man aged 45 to 65 with glioma. Both conserved end residues are part of each CDR3. The D gene is left open where the match is weak. For some rows the clone size is stated as once, few or many, or as a class when expanded; others skip it.

CDR3aa: CASSGTGLGYTF; CDR3nt: TGTGCCAGCAGTGGGACAGGGTTGGGCTACACCTTC; abundance: few; j_gene: TRBJ1-2; v_gene: TRBV6-5; d_gene: TRBD1
CDR3aa: CASSGDRGRDGYTF; CDR3nt: TGTGCCAGCAGCGGGGACAGGGGTAGGGATGGCTACACCTTC; abundance: .; j_gene: TRBJ1-2; v_gene: TRBV9; d_gene: TRBD1
CDR3aa: CASRTGTGYTGELFF; CDR3nt: TGTGCCAGCAGAACCGGGACAGGGTACACCGGGGAGCTGTTTTTT; abundance: .; j_gene: TRBJ2-2; v_gene: TRBV6-5; d_gene: TRBD1
CDR3aa: CASSSGAANQPQHF; CDR3nt: TGTGCCAGCAGCTCCGGGGCCGCCAATCAGCCCCAGCATTTT; abundance: .; j_gene: TRBJ1-5; v_gene: TRBV5-5; d_gene: .
CDR3aa: CASSADRNEQFF; CDR3nt: TGTGCCAGCAGTGCCGATCGCAATGAGCAGTTCTTC; abundance: few; j_gene: TRBJ2-1; v_gene: TRBV6-5; d_gene: .
CDR3aa: CASSPRSSTNTGELFF; CDR3nt: TGCGCCAGCAGCCCTAGGTCCTCAACGAACACCGGGGAGCTGTTTTTT; abundance: .; j_gene: TRBJ2-2; v_gene: TRBV5-1; d_gene: .
CDR3aa: CASSRGTEGIQYF; CDR3nt: TGTGCCAGTAGTAGGGGGACGGAGGGGATTCAGTACTTC; abundance: .; j_gene: TRBJ2-4; v_gene: TRBV19; d_gene: .
CDR3aa: CASSDNLGRGNEQFF; CDR3nt: TGTGCCAGCAGTGATAATCTGGGACGGGGCAATGAGCAGTTCTTC; abundance: once; j_gene: TRBJ2-1; v_gene: TRBV25-1; d_gene: .
CDR3aa: CASSLESGTNTGELFF; CDR3nt: TGTGCCAGCAGCTTAGAGTCAGGGACGAACACCGGGGAGCTGTTTTTT; abundance: .; j_gene: TRBJ2-2; v_gene: TRBV7-2; d_gene: .
CDR3aa: CASSRDRITYEQYF; CDR3nt: TGTGCCAGCTCGAGGGACAGAATTACCTACGAGCAGTACTTC; abundance: .; j_gene: TRBJ2-7; v_gene: TRBV6-5; d_gene: TRBD1
CDR3aa: CASSLDNSDTQYF; CDR3nt: TGCGCCAGCAGCTTGGACAATTCAGATACGCAGTATTTT; abundance: .; j_gene: TRBJ2-3; v_gene: TRBV5-1; d_gene: .
CDR3aa: CASSEGMNTEAFF; CDR3nt: TGTGCCAGCAGCGAGGGGATGAACACTGAAGCTTTCTTT; abundance: few; j_gene: TRBJ1-1; v_gene: TRBV11-2; d_gene: .
CDR3aa: CAISDGRTPYEQYF; CDR3nt: TGTGCCATCAGTGATGGCAGGACCCCCTACGAGCAGTACTTC; abundance: .; j_gene: TRBJ2-7; v_gene: TRBV10-3; d_gene: .
CDR3aa: CASSLQGRDFF; CDR3nt: TGTGCCAGCAGCCTACAGGGAAGGGATTTCTTT; abundance: .; j_gene: TRBJ1-1; v_gene: TRBV6-5; d_gene: .
CDR3aa: CASSNRGLAGTEETQYF; CDR3nt: TGCGCCAGCAGCAATAGGGGACTAGCGGGCACAGAAGAGACCCAGTACTTC; abundance: once; j_gene: TRBJ2-5; v_gene: TRBV4-1; d_gene: TRBD2
CDR3aa: CASSGGASGGRKDTQYF; CDR3nt: TGTGCCAGCAGTGGGGGAGCTAGCGGGGGGCGGAAAGATACGCAGTATTTT; abundance: .; j_gene: TRBJ2-3; v_gene: TRBV25-1; d_gene: TRBD2
CDR3aa: CASSVESRADYGYTF; CDR3nt: TGTGCCAGCAGCGTAGAGAGCAGGGCGGACTATGGCTACACCTTC; abundance: once; j_gene: TRBJ1-2; v_gene: TRBV9; d_gene: .
CDR3aa: CASSEGSPREQFF; CDR3nt: TGTGCCAGCAGTGAGGGGAGCCCCCGGGAGCAGTTCTTC; abundance: .; j_gene: TRBJ2-1; v_gene: TRBV2; d_gene: .
CDR3aa: CASSPVQGLFTGELFF; CDR3nt: TGTGCCAGCAGCCCCGTCCAGGGATTGTTCACCGGGGAGCTGTTTTTT; abundance: .; j_gene: TRBJ2-2; v_gene: TRBV7-6; d_gene: .
CDR3aa: CASSLDRAQPQHF; CDR3nt: TGTGCCAGCAGCTTAGACAGGGCTCAGCCCCAGCATTTT; abundance: .; j_gene: TRBJ1-5; v_gene: TRBV6-5; d_gene: TRBD1
CDR3aa: CASSLRDTASGYTF; CDR3nt: TGTGCCAGCTCACTACGGGACACGGCTAGCGGCTACACCTTC; abundance: once; j_gene: TRBJ1-2; v_gene: TRBV18; d_gene: .
CDR3aa: CSVGTVQPPSGNTIYF; CDR3nt: TGCAGCGTCGGGACAGTTCAGCCCCCCTCTGGAAACACCATATATTTT; abundance: .; j_gene: TRBJ1-3; v_gene: TRBV29-1; d_gene: TRBD1
CDR3aa: CASSLVVSQAISYEQYF; CDR3nt: TGTGCCAGCAGCTTAGTCGTTTCACAGGCCATCTCCTACGAGCAGTACTTC; abundance: .; j_gene: TRBJ2-7; v_gene: TRBV7-9; d_gene: .
CDR3aa: CASSLGGADYGYTF; CDR3nt: TGTGCCAGCAGCTTAGGGGGCGCGGACTATGGCTACACCTTC; abundance: few; j_gene: TRBJ1-2; v_gene: TRBV7-8; d_gene: .
CDR3aa: CASSLNLGDVETQYF; CDR3nt: TGTGCCAGTAGTCTCAACTTGGGGGACGTGGAGACCCAGTACTTC; abundance: .; j_gene: TRBJ2-5; v_gene: TRBV19; d_gene: .
CDR3aa: CASRMDTNYGYTF; CDR3nt: TGTGCCAGCAGAATGGACACGAACTATGGCTACACCTTC; abundance: .; j_gene: TRBJ1-2; v_gene: TRBV6-5; d_gene: .
CDR3aa: CASSPAATNEKLFF; CDR3nt: TGTGCCAGCAGCCCCGCAGCAACTAATGAAAAACTGTTTTTT; abundance: .; j_gene: TRBJ1-4; v_gene: TRBV27; d_gene: .
CDR3aa: CASSPEGWGGVNTEAFF; CDR3nt: TGTGCCAGCTCACCGGAGGGTTGGGGGGGCGTGAACACTGAAGCTTTCTTT; abundance: .; j_gene: TRBJ1-1; v_gene: TRBV18; d_gene: .
CDR3aa: CSGTGPRGETQYF; CDR3nt: TGCAGCGGGACGGGACCCAGGGGAGAGACCCAGTACTTC; abundance: once; j_gene: TRBJ2-5; v_gene: TRBV29-1; d_gene: .
CDR3aa: CASSQPGQGGSPLHF; CDR3nt: TGTGCCAGCTCACAGCCGGGCCAGGGAGGTTCACCCCTCCACTTT; abundance: .; j_gene: TRBJ1-6; v_gene: TRBV18; d_gene: .
CDR3aa: CASSQVPVEKLFF; CDR3nt: TGTGCCAGCAGCCAAGTTCCAGTGGAAAAACTGTTTTTT; abundance: few; j_gene: TRBJ1-4; v_gene: TRBV14; d_gene: .
CDR3aa: CASSWDRQYEQYF; CDR3nt: TGCGCCAGCAGCTGGGACAGACAATACGAGCAGTACTTC; abundance: once; j_gene: TRBJ2-7; v_gene: TRBV5-1; d_gene: TRBD1
CDR3aa: CASSESPDGGAEAFF; CDR3nt: TGTGCCAGCAGCGAATCACCCGACGGGGGCGCTGAAGCTTTCTTT; abundance: few; j_gene: TRBJ1-1; v_gene: TRBV9; d_gene: .
CDR3aa: CASSQRTYEQYF; CDR3nt: TGCGCCAGCAGTCAAAGGACCTACGAGCAGTACTTC; abundance: .; j_gene: TRBJ2-7; v_gene: TRBV23-1; d_gene: .
CDR3aa: CASSFGLYTDTQYF; CDR3nt: TGTGCCAGCAGCTTCGGACTTTACACAGATACGCAGTATTTT; abundance: .; j_gene: TRBJ2-3; v_gene: TRBV5-6; d_gene: .
CDR3aa: CASSQGPGGLSDTQYF; CDR3nt: TGTGCCAGCAGCCAAGGACCGGGGGGCTTATCAGATACGCAGTATTTT; abundance: .; j_gene: TRBJ2-3; v_gene: TRBV4-2; d_gene: .
CDR3aa: CASSSSKTTTYEQYF; CDR3nt: TGTGCCAGCAGTTCCTCCAAGACGACAACCTACGAGCAGTACTTC; abundance: .; j_gene: TRBJ2-7; v_gene: TRBV28; d_gene: .
CDR3aa: CASSLEGVVRGYSNQPQHF; CDR3nt: TGTGCCAGCAGCTTAGAGGGGGTCGTGCGGGGGTATAGCAATCAGCCCCAGCATTTT; abundance: .; j_gene: TRBJ1-5; v_gene: TRBV7-2; d_gene: .
CDR3aa: CASTDSNQPQHF; CDR3nt: TGTGCCAGCACAGACAGCAATCAGCCCCAGCATTTT; abundance: .; j_gene: TRBJ1-5; v_gene: TRBV6-6; d_gene: .
CDR3aa: CASSPAGGGPGYTF; CDR3nt: TGTGCCAGCAGCCCCGCAGGGGGGGGGCCTGGCTACACCTTC; abundance: .; j_gene: TRBJ1-2; v_gene: TRBV7-2; d_gene: TRBD1
CDR3aa: CASSLHTTPGVEQFF; CDR3nt: TGCGCCAGCAGCCTCCATACCACACCAGGGGTTGAGCAGTTCTTC; abundance: .; j_gene: TRBJ2-1; v_gene: TRBV4-1; d_gene: .
CDR3aa: CASSLVGRDSPLHF; CDR3nt: TGTGCCAGCAGCTTGGTCGGTAGGGATTCACCCCTCCACTTT; abundance: .; j_gene: TRBJ1-6; v_gene: TRBV5-4; d_gene: .
CDR3aa: CASSEQIRLDGYTF; CDR3nt: TGCGCCAGCAGTGAGCAAATTCGGCTCGATGGCTACACCTTC; abundance: .; j_gene: TRBJ1-2; v_gene: TRBV10-2; d_gene: .
CDR3aa: CASSQSMPGPEYPTYEQYF; CDR3nt: TGTGCCAGCAGCCAATCTATGCCGGGGCCAGAGTATCCCACCTACGAGCAGTACTTC; abundance: .; j_gene: TRBJ2-7; v_gene: TRBV7-9; d_gene: .
CDR3aa: CASSYGGLAEQFF; CDR3nt: TGTGCCAGCAGTTACGGGGGCCTAGCGGAGCAGTTCTTC; abundance: .; j_gene: TRBJ2-1; v_gene: TRBV6-5; d_gene: .
CDR3aa: CASSVEPTTNYGYTF; CDR3nt: TGTGCCAGCAGCGTCGAGCCTACGACTAACTATGGCTACACCTTC; abundance: .; j_gene: TRBJ1-2; v_gene: TRBV9; d_gene: .
CDR3aa: CASSFTGTALGANEKLFF; CDR3nt: TGCGCCAGCAGCTTCACAGGGACAGCACTTGGGGCTAATGAAAAACTGTTTTTT; abundance: .; j_gene: TRBJ1-4; v_gene: TRBV5-1; d_gene: TRBD1
CDR3aa: CASTGQGPGVAFF; CDR3nt: TGTGCCAGCACGGGACAGGGGCCTGGAGTAGCTTTCTTT; abundance: once; j_gene: TRBJ1-1; v_gene: TRBV2; d_gene: TRBD1
CDR3aa: CASSPGTNQETQYF; CDR3nt: TGTGCCAGCAGCCCCGGGACAAACCAAGAGACCCAGTACTTC; abundance: .; j_gene: TRBJ2-5; v_gene: TRBV7-2; d_gene: .
CDR3aa: CASSIGTPGANVLTF; CDR3nt: TGTGCCAGCAGCATCGGGACACCCGGGGCCAACGTCCTGACTTTC; abundance: .; j_gene: TRBJ2-6; v_gene: TRBV7-3; d_gene: .
CDR3aa: CASSPHPRDPHGYTF; CDR3nt: TGTGCCAGCAGCCCCCACCCCAGGGACCCTCATGGCTACACCTTC; abundance: .; j_gene: TRBJ1-2; v_gene: TRBV7-9; d_gene: .
CDR3aa: CSGRGGTDTQYF; CDR3nt: TGCAGCGGACGGGGGGGCACAGATACGCAGTATTTT; abundance: .; j_gene: TRBJ2-3; v_gene: TRBV29-1; d_gene: TRBD2
CDR3aa: CATTRGLAASYEQYF; CDR3nt: TGTGCCACCACACGAGGACTAGCGGCGTCCTACGAGCAGTACTTC; abundance: .; j_gene: TRBJ2-7; v_gene: TRBV6-1; d_gene: TRBD2
CDR3aa: CASSLDSFAYNEQFF; CDR3nt: TGCGCCAGCAGCTTGGACAGCTTTGCCTACAATGAGCAGTTCTTC; abundance: .; j_gene: TRBJ2-1; v_gene: TRBV5-1; d_gene: .
CDR3aa: CAWSKGQRVAFF; CDR3nt: TGTGCCTGGAGCAAGGGACAACGAGTGGCTTTCTTT; abundance: .; j_gene: TRBJ1-1; v_gene: TRBV30; d_gene: .
CDR3aa: CASSRAQGSYNEQFF; CDR3nt: TGTGCCAGCAGCCGAGCACAGGGCTCCTACAATGAGCAGTTCTTC; abundance: .; j_gene: TRBJ2-1; v_gene: TRBV7-2; d_gene: .
CDR3aa: CASSPGTEVRVTF; CDR3nt: TGTGCCAGCTCACCGGGGACAGAGGTCCGGGTCACCTTC; abundance: .; j_gene: TRBJ1-2; v_gene: TRBV18; d_gene: TRBD1
CDR3aa: CAISEAGTGGYGYTF; CDR3nt: TGTGCCATCAGTGAGGCGGGGACAGGGGGCTATGGCTACACCTTC; abundance: once; j_gene: TRBJ1-2; v_gene: TRBV10-3; d_gene: TRBD1
CDR3aa: CASSQPGQGTDTQYF; CDR3nt: TGCGCCAGCAGCCAACCGGGACAGGGCACAGATACGCAGTATTTT; abundance: .; j_gene: TRBJ2-3; v_gene: TRBV4-1; d_gene: TRBD1